This T cell receptor (beta chain) was identified during a study of blood T cells in healthy people across ages. CDR1 SGDLS and CDR2 YYNGEE come from the germline V gene. V lost 4 bases to trimming and J lost 3 bases, with 10 bases between them. The CDR3 length is 13 residues. Donors were healthy Caucasian individuals from Russia aged about 6 to 95. In its sample, this clonotype was seen a few times. Primers used in a second PCR of roughly 7 to 11 cycles were a sample-barcoded 5' primer and a J-beta primer mix. MiXCR, run by TCRdb on the 5' RACE reads, gives a single entry per CDR3 protein. Here the sample spans about 510,000 distinct CDR3 sequences, about 27% being singletons. These data were likewise used in another study, on T cells of mothers and their children.

The material sequenced was blood. This TCR was recovered from a boy between 2 and 10 years old in good health. The V gene is TRBV9, the J gene TRBJ1-1; D unclear. CDR3 in DNA: TGTGCCAGCAGCCCACCAGGCGACACTGAAGCTTTCTTT. Translating it yields CASSPPGDTEAFF.